This T cell receptor beta chain was identified during a study of high-grade serous ovarian cancer treatment subgroups. Study observations and caveats: Repertoire analysis covered CDR3 alone, not CDR1 or CDR2. Repertoire similarity ranged 0.11 to 0.79 between tumors of one patient.

The tumor samples were collected prior to definitive surgery or chemotherapy. The germline gives CDR1 SGHNT, CDR2 YYREEE (reference sequence). V lost 1 base and J lost 2, with 6 bases in between. The CDR3 runs to 14 residues. By proportion, this clone is large. Its matching antigen is unknown. Here immunoSEQ multiplex PCR was the method, and the copy in TCRdb shows in-frame clones only, minus some. The table lists fewer than 3,500 clones, 55% to 80% of them singletons, with roughly an eighth in the top ten. The chain joins TRBV5-4 to TRBJ2-2; D not resolved. The sequence was obtained from a human donor with high-grade serous ovarian cancer. Sequenced sample: tumor tissue. The CDR3 bases are TGTGCCAGCAGCTTGAGAGGTAACACCGGGGAGCTGTTTTTT. Amino acid sequence: CASSLRGNTGELFF.